These 22 T cell receptor beta chains were sequenced from one sample in a study of monozygotic twins with inflammatory bowel disease. TCRdb re-called the 5' RACE reads; one entry per CDR3 protein, DNA not given. The repertoire shows approximately 200,000 distinct CDR3 sequences; the top ten hold around 1.5%. Sequencing was carried out using blood. All receptors derive from a human donor with ulcerative colitis or Crohn's disease, or a healthy co-twin of an affected twin (not recorded which).

V usage is TRBV7-9 and J usage is TRBJ1-5; with no DNA, the TCRdb D assignment of TRBD1 cannot be verified. This CDR3 contains 14 residues. Looked up from germline, CDR1 is SEHNR and CDR2 is FQNEAQ (reference sequence). The CDR3 reads CASSTQGEGQPQHF.

V and J are TRBV5-5 and TRBJ2-2; TCRdb's assignment of TRBD1 cannot be checked, as there is no DNA. Germline V gives CDR1 SGHKS, CDR2 YYEKEE (reference sequence). The CDR3 has 16 residues. The CDR3 spells CASSFIEGAAGGELFF.

The chain recombines TRBV5-1 with TRBJ2-1; TCRdb lists TRBD2, though no DNA is available to test this call. CDR1 and CDR2 (germline): SGHRS, YFSETQ. The CDR3 runs to 15 residues. This CDR3 is CASSPEGGPYNEQFF.

The V and J genes are TRBV5-6 and TRBJ2-3; there is no DNA to check the TCRdb D call of TRBD2. The germline gives CDR1 SGHDT, CDR2 YYEEEE. The CDR3 runs to 15 residues. This chain's CDR3 is CASSLGLGSADTQYF.

The genes are TRBV6-5 and TRBJ1-2; TCRdb's D call, TRBD1, is unchecked because there is no DNA. Per germline, CDR1 MNHEY and CDR2 SVGAGI. The CDR3 sequence is 13 residues long. CDR3 amino acids: CASSYDRSYGYTF.

The CDR3 sequence: CASSLMVTDQYF. This chain joins TRBV12-3 or TRBV12-4 and TRBJ2-7. The CDR3 consists of 12 residues.

This chain connects TRBV7-2 to TRBJ1-5; the D gene TCRdb calls, TRBD1, cannot be checked with no DNA. The germline V gene encodes CDR1 SGHTA and CDR2 FQGNSA. The CDR3 covers 15 residues. CDR3 protein: CASSFERGFNQPQHF.

The V and J genes are TRBV3-1 and TRBJ2-7. Germline CDR1 reads LGHDT; CDR2 reads YNNKEL (reference sequence). The CDR3 is 12 residues long. Here the CDR3 reads CASSQQLGEQYF.

The rearrangement uses TRBV5-1 and TRBJ1-1; TCRdb's D call, TRBD1, is unchecked because there is no DNA. The CDR3 consists of 13 residues. Germline V CDR1 and CDR2: SGHRS, YFSETQ. CDR3 region: CASGDRGNTEAFF.

V usage is TRBV5-5 and J usage is TRBJ1-1; TCRdb indicates TRBD1, and absent DNA this call remains unverified. The germline V gene encodes CDR1 SGHKS and CDR2 YYEKEE (reference sequence). The CDR3 sequence is 16 residues long. The CDR3 sequence is CASSFPREEEGTEAFF.

The rearrangement joins TRBV18 to TRBJ1-5; the D gene TCRdb calls, TRBD1, cannot be checked with no DNA. Germline V gene sequence: CDR1 KGHSH, CDR2 LQKENI. CDR3 size: 16 residues. CDR3 sequence reads: CASSPVGQLSNQPQHF.

J is TRBJ2-7 and V is TRBV7-8; TCRdb's assignment of TRBD2 cannot be checked, as there is no DNA. The germline gives CDR1 SGHVS, CDR2 FQNEAQ. The CDR3 length is 16 residues. CDR3 protein: CASSLVRGRMVYEQYF.

The CDR3 reads CASSLGGPIRYF. The V call is TRBV28, the J call TRBJ2-5; TCRdb's assignment of TRBD1 cannot be checked, as there is no DNA. This CDR3 spans 12 amino acids. Per germline, CDR1 MDHEN and CDR2 SYDVKM.

This sequence joins TRBV20-1 and TRBJ1-1; TCRdb selects TRBD1, and the lack of DNA leaves this call unchecked. Germline CDR1 DFQATT, CDR2 SNEGSKA (reference sequence). The CDR3 length is 14 residues. CDR3 protein: CSARPLTGDTEAFF.

The genes are TRBV10-3 and TRBJ2-7. Looked up from germline, CDR1 is ENHRY and CDR2 is SYGVKD. The CDR3 is 13 amino acids. The chain's CDR3 is CAIRRDATYEQYF.

The chain links TRBV7-2 to TRBJ1-1. The CDR3 totals 13 residues. Germline V gene lookup returns CDR1 SGHTA and CDR2 FQGNSA. CDR3 sequence reads: CASSNGRNTEAFF.

The chain recombines TRBV9 with TRBJ2-1; TCRdb returns TRBD1, unconfirmable since there is no DNA. CDR1 is SGDLS and CDR2 is YYNGEE in the germline V gene. This CDR3 is built from 15 residues. CDR3: CASSDRGGPYNEQFF.

The rearrangement joins TRBV6-2 or TRBV6-3 to TRBJ1-1. Germline CDR1 and CDR2: MNHEY and SVGEGT. CDR3 length equals 12 residues. CDR3 in amino acids: CASREMNTEAFF.

The gene calls are TRBV6-5 and TRBJ1-6; absent DNA, TCRdb's TRBD1 call cannot be checked. The CDR3 sequence is 15 residues long. CDR1 MNHEY and CDR2 SVGAGI come from the germline V gene. The CDR3 spells CASTWAGTANSPLHF.

The chain couples TRBV5-1 to TRBJ1-2. Germline V gives CDR1 SGHRS, CDR2 YFSETQ. This CDR3 is 14 amino acids long. The chain's CDR3 is CASSFGSPSYGYTF.

V and J are TRBV27 and TRBJ2-6. Germline-derived CDR1 and CDR2 are MNHEY and SMNVEV (reference sequence). CDR3 size: 14 residues. The chain's CDR3 is CASNTSSGANVLTF. The whole variable domain, remainder taken from reference TRBV27 and TRBJ2-6, is EAQVTQNPRYLITVTGKKLTVTCSQNMNHEYMSWYRQDPGLGLRQIYYSMNVEVTDKGDVPEGYKVSRKEKRNFPLILESPSPNQTSLYFCASNTSSGANVLTFGAGSRLTVL.

The chain carries TRBV7-2 and TRBJ2-7; absent DNA, TCRdb's TRBD1 call cannot be checked. Per the germline V gene, CDR1 is SGHTA and CDR2 is FQGNSA. The CDR3 spans 15 residues. The chain's CDR3 is CASSLPDRTTYEQYF.